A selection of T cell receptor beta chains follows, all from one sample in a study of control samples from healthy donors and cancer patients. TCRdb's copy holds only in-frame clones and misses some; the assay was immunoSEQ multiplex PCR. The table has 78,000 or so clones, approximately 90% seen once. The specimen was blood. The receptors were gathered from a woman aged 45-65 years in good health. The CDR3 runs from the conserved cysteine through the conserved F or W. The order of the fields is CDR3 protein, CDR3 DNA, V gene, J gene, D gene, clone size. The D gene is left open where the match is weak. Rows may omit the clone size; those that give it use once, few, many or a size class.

cdr3_aa: CASSPGGRGGAEGYTF; cdr3_nt: TGTGCCAGCAGCCCGGGAGGTCGGGGAGGGGCGGAAGGCTACACCTTC; v_call: TRBV9; j_call: TRBJ1-2; d_call: NA; clone_size: NA
cdr3_aa: CASSGTGVTNIQYF; cdr3_nt: TGTGCCAGCAGTGGGACAGGGGTCACAAACATTCAGTACTTC; v_call: TRBV2; j_call: TRBJ2-4; d_call: TRBD1; clone_size: NA
cdr3_aa: CASSFWTSGGPDYEQYF; cdr3_nt: TGTGCCAGCAGCTTTTGGACTAGCGGGGGGCCTGATTACGAGCAGTACTTC; v_call: TRBV7-6; j_call: TRBJ2-7; d_call: TRBD2; clone_size: once
cdr3_aa: CASSIRTGLQRDSNQPQHF; cdr3_nt: TGTGCCAGCAGCATCCGGACAGGTCTCCAACGCGATAGCAATCAGCCCCAGCATTTT; v_call: TRBV21-1; j_call: TRBJ1-5; d_call: NA; clone_size: NA
cdr3_aa: CASSNLSASSYNEQFF; cdr3_nt: TGTGCCAGCAGCAATCTTAGCGCCAGCTCCTACAATGAGCAGTTCTTC; v_call: TRBV21-1; j_call: TRBJ2-1; d_call: NA; clone_size: NA
cdr3_aa: CATGFSGGSVGELFF; cdr3_nt: TGTGCCACTGGATTTAGCGGTGGGAGTGTCGGGGAGCTGTTTTTT; v_call: TRBV19; j_call: TRBJ2-2; d_call: NA; clone_size: NA
cdr3_aa: CASSQVTRNTGELFF; cdr3_nt: TGCGCCAGCAGCCAAGTTACCCGGAACACCGGGGAGCTGTTTTTT; v_call: TRBV4-1; j_call: TRBJ2-2; d_call: NA; clone_size: few
cdr3_aa: CASTSSRQTEAFF; cdr3_nt: TGTGCCAGCACTAGCAGTAGACAAACTGAAGCTTTCTTT; v_call: TRBV7-9; j_call: TRBJ1-1; d_call: NA; clone_size: once
cdr3_aa: CAWVISGLEAFF; cdr3_nt: TGTGCCTGGGTGATTTCGGGGCTTGAAGCTTTCTTT; v_call: TRBV30; j_call: TRBJ1-1; d_call: NA; clone_size: NA
cdr3_aa: CASSSGKTYEQYF; cdr3_nt: TGTGCCAGCAGTTCTGGGAAAACCTACGAGCAGTACTTC; v_call: TRBV6-5; j_call: TRBJ2-7; d_call: NA; clone_size: NA
cdr3_aa: CASSLGRVVNTGELFF; cdr3_nt: TGTGCCAGCAGCTTAGGCCGTGTCGTAAACACCGGGGAGCTGTTTTTT; v_call: TRBV7-2; j_call: TRBJ2-2; d_call: NA; clone_size: few
cdr3_aa: CASTEKPGQGYEQYF; cdr3_nt: TGCGCCAGCACAGAGAAACCGGGACAGGGCTACGAGCAGTACTTC; v_call: TRBV5-1; j_call: TRBJ2-7; d_call: TRBD1; clone_size: NA
cdr3_aa: CASSDRGTGAYEQYF; cdr3_nt: TGCGCCAGCAGCGACCGTGGGACAGGGGCCTACGAGCAGTACTTC; v_call: TRBV5-1; j_call: TRBJ2-7; d_call: TRBD1; clone_size: NA
cdr3_aa: CASSEVGLGTGELFF; cdr3_nt: TGTGCCAGCAGTGAGGTGGGGTTAGGCACCGGGGAGCTGTTTTTT; v_call: TRBV2; j_call: TRBJ2-2; d_call: NA; clone_size: once
cdr3_aa: CASSERDEQFF; cdr3_nt: TGTGCCAGCAGTGAGCGTGATGAGCAGTTCTTC; v_call: TRBV2; j_call: TRBJ2-1; d_call: NA; clone_size: NA
cdr3_aa: CASSPTDSNEQFF; cdr3_nt: TGTGCCAGCTCACCGACTGACTCCAATGAGCAGTTCTTC; v_call: TRBV18; j_call: TRBJ2-1; d_call: NA; clone_size: NA
cdr3_aa: CASSEFMGGYEQYF; cdr3_nt: TGTGCCAGCAGTGAATTTATGGGGGGCTACGAGCAGTACTTC; v_call: TRBV25-1; j_call: TRBJ2-7; d_call: NA; clone_size: NA
cdr3_aa: CASSLSDGRNTEAFF; cdr3_nt: TGTGCCAGCAGCTTAAGCGACGGTAGGAACACTGAAGCTTTCTTT; v_call: TRBV11-2; j_call: TRBJ1-1; d_call: NA; clone_size: NA
cdr3_aa: CAWSPGQGEAFF; cdr3_nt: TGTGCCTGGAGTCCCGGACAGGGCGAAGCTTTCTTT; v_call: TRBV30; j_call: TRBJ1-1; d_call: TRBD1; clone_size: NA
cdr3_aa: CASQGARDYGYTF; cdr3_nt: TGTGCCTCACAGGGGGCGAGGGACTATGGCTACACCTTC; v_call: TRBV3-1/TRBV3-2; j_call: TRBJ1-2; d_call: TRBD1; clone_size: NA
cdr3_aa: CASNRLAGEAEQFF; cdr3_nt: TGTGCCAGCAACCGACTAGCGGGGGAGGCTGAGCAGTTCTTC; v_call: TRBV2; j_call: TRBJ2-1; d_call: TRBD2; clone_size: NA
cdr3_aa: CAWRGRTATNEKLFF; cdr3_nt: TGTGCCTGGAGGGGCAGGACGGCAACTAATGAAAAACTGTTTTTT; v_call: TRBV30; j_call: TRBJ1-4; d_call: NA; clone_size: NA
cdr3_aa: CASSWEGRSEKLFF; cdr3_nt: TGCGCCAGCAGTTGGGAGGGCAGGAGTGAAAAACTGTTTTTT; v_call: TRBV5-1; j_call: TRBJ1-4; d_call: NA; clone_size: NA
cdr3_aa: CASSWGTGQYEQYF; cdr3_nt: TGTGCCAGCAGCTGGGGGACAGGGCAATACGAGCAGTACTTC; v_call: TRBV5-6; j_call: TRBJ2-7; d_call: TRBD1; clone_size: NA
cdr3_aa: CAWSVPPVSGANVLTF; cdr3_nt: TGTGCCTGGAGTGTACCCCCAGTCTCTGGGGCCAACGTCCTGACTTTC; v_call: TRBV30; j_call: TRBJ2-6; d_call: NA; clone_size: NA
cdr3_aa: CASSEDPRGYGYTF; cdr3_nt: TGTGCCAGCAGTGAAGACCCTAGGGGCTATGGCTACACCTTC; v_call: TRBV6-1; j_call: TRBJ1-2; d_call: NA; clone_size: few
cdr3_aa: CAWSVQGSQKLFF; cdr3_nt: TGTGCCTGGAGTGTACAGGGGAGTCAAAAACTGTTTTTT; v_call: TRBV30; j_call: TRBJ1-4; d_call: TRBD1; clone_size: few
cdr3_aa: CSAAGAGLQFF; cdr3_nt: TGCAGTGCTGCTGGGGCGGGACTACAGTTCTTC; v_call: TRBV20-1; j_call: TRBJ2-1; d_call: TRBD2; clone_size: NA
cdr3_aa: CASSVQGGQNIQYF; cdr3_nt: TGTGCCAGCAGTGTGCAGGGGGGGCAAAACATTCAGTACTTC; v_call: TRBV27; j_call: TRBJ2-4; d_call: NA; clone_size: few
cdr3_aa: CASSEYGTSSGNTIYF; cdr3_nt: TGTGCCAGCAGTGAATACGGGACATCTTCTGGAAACACCATATATTTT; v_call: TRBV6-1; j_call: TRBJ1-3; d_call: NA; clone_size: NA
cdr3_aa: CASSYFTGRIAEAFF; cdr3_nt: TGTGCCAGCAGTTATTTTACAGGGAGGATAGCTGAAGCTTTCTTT; v_call: TRBV6-2/TRBV6-3; j_call: TRBJ1-1; d_call: NA; clone_size: NA